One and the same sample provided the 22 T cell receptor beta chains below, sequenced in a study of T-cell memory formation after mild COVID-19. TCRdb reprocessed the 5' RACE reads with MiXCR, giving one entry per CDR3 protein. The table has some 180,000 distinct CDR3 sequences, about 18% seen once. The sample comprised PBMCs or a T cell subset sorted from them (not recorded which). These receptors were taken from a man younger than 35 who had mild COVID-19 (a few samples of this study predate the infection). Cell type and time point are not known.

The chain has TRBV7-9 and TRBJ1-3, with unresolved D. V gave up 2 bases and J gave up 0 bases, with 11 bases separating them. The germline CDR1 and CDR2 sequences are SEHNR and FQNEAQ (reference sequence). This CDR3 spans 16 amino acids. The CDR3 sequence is CASSLHRSLSGNTIYF. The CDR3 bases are TGTGCCAGCAGCTTACACCGGTCTCTCTCTGGAAACACCATATATTTT. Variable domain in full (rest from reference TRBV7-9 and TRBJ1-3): DTGVSQNPRHKITKRGQNVTFRCDPISEHNRLYWYRQTLGQGPEFLTYFQNEAQLEKSRLLSDRFSAERPKGSFSTLEIQRTEQGDSAMYLCASSLHRSLSGNTIYFGEGSWLTVV.

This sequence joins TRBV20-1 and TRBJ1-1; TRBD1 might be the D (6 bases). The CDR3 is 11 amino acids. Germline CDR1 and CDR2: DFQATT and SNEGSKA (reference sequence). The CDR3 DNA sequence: TGCAGGCCCGGGGGGCGGACGGGGGCTTTCTTT. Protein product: CRPGGRTGAFF.

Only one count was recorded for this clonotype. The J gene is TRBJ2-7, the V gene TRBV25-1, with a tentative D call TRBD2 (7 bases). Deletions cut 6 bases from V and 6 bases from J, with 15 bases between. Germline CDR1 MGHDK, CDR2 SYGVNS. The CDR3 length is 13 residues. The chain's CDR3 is CASSRTGGREQYF. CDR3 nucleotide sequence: TGTGCCAGCAGCCGGACGGGGGGCCGCGAGCAGTACTTC.

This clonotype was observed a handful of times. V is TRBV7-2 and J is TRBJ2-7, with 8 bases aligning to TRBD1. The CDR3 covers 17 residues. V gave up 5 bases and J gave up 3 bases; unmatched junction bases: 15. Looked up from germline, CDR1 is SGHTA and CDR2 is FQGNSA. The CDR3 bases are TGTGCCAGCAGCCCCCTTCTTACAGGGGGGCTTCTCTACGAGCAGTACGTC. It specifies CASSPLLTGGLLYEQYV.

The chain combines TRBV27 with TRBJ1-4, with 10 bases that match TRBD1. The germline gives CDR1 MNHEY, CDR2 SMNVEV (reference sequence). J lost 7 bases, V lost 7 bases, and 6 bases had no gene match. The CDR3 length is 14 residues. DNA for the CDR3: TGTGCCAGCAAGTGGGACAGGGGCGGTGAAAAACTGTTTTTT. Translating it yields CASKWDRGGEKLFF.

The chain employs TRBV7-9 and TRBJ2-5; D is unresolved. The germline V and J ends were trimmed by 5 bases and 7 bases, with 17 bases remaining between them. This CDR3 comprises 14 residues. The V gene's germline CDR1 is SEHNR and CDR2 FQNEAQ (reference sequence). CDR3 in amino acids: CASSILGALGTQYF. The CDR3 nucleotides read TGTGCCAGCAGCATCCTGGGCGCCCTCGGGACCCAGTACTTC.

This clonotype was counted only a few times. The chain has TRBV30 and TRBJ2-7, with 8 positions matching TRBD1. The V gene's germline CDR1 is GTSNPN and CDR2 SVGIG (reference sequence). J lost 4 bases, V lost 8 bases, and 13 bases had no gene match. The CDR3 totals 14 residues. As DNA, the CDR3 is TGTGCCGCCATCGGGCAGGGGGCTGTTTACGAGCAGTACTTC. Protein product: CAAIGQGAVYEQYF.

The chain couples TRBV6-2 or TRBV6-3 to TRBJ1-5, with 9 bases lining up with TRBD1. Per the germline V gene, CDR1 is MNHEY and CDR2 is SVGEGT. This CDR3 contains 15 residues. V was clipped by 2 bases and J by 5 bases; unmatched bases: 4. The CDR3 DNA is TGTGCCAGCAGTTACCCGGGACAGGGTTATCAGCCCCAGCATTTT. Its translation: CASSYPGQGYQPQHF.

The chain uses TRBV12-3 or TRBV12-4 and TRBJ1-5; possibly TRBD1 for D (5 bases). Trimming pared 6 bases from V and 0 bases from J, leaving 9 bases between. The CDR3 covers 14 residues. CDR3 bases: TGTGCCAGCAGGGGGACTGATAGCAATCAGCCCCAGCATTTT. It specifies CASRGTDSNQPQHF.

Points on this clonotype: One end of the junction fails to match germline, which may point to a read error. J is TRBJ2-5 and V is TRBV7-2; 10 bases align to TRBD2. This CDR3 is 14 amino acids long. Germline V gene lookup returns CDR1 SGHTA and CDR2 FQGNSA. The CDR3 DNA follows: TGTGCCAGCACCTTAGCGGGGGGCCAAGAGACCCAGTACTTC. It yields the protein CASTLAGGQETQYF. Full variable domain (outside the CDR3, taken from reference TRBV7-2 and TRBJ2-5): GAGVSQSPSNKVTEKGKDVELRCDPISGHTALYWYRQSLGQGLEFLIYFQGNSAPDKSGLPSDRFSAERTGGSVSTLTIQRTQQEDSAVYLCASTLAGGQETQYFGPGTRLLVL.

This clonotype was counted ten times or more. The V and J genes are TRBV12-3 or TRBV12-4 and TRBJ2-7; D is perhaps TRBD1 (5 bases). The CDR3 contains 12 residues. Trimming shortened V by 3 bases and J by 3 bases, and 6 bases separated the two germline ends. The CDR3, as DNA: TGTGCCAGCAGTTTTCAGGGCTACGAGCAGTACTTC. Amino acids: CASSFQGYEQYF.

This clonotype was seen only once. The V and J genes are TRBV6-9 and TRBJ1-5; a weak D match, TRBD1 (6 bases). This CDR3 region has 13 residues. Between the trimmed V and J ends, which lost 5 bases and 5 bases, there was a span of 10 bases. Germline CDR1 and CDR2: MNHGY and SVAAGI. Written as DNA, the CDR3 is TGTGCCAGCAGTCACCAGGGGTATCAGCCCCAGCATTTT. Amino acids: CASSHQGYQPQHF.

The CDR3 loop reads CASSQAQGRGTEAFF. DNA of the CDR3: TGCGCCAGCAGCCAAGCGCAGGGCAGGGGCACTGAAGCTTTCTTT. This rearrangement joins TRBV4-3 to TRBJ1-1, with D possibly being TRBD1 (6 bases). V was pared by 1 base and J by 4 bases, with 13 bases between. Germline V gene lookup returns CDR1 LGHNA and CDR2 YSLEER. This CDR3 spans 15 amino acids.

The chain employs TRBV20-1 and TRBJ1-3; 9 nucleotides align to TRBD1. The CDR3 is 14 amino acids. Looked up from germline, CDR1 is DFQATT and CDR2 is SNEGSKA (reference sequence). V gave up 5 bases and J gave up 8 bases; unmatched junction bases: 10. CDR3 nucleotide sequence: TGCAGTGCTCCTGACAGGGGGTCCGGACACACCATATATTTT. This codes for CSAPDRGSGHTIYF.

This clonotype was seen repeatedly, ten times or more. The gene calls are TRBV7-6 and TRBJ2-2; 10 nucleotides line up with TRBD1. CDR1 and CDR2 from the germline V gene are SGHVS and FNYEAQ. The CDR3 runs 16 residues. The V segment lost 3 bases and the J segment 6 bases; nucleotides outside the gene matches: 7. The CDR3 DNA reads TGTGCCAGCAGCTTCGCGGGACAGGGGAGGTCCGGGGAGCTGTTTTTT. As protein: CASSFAGQGRSGELFF.

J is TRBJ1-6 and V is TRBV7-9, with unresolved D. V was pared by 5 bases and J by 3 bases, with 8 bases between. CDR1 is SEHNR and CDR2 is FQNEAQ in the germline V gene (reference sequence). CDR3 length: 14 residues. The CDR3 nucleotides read TGTGCCAGCAGCGTGGCATTCTATAATTCACCCCTCCACTTT. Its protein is CASSVAFYNSPLHF.

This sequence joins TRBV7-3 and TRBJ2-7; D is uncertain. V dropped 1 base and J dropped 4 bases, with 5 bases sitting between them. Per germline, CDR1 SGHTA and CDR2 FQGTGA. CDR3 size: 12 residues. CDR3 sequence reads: CASSLIFYEQYV. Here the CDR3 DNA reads TGTGCCAGCAGCTTAATTTTTTACGAGCAGTACGTC.

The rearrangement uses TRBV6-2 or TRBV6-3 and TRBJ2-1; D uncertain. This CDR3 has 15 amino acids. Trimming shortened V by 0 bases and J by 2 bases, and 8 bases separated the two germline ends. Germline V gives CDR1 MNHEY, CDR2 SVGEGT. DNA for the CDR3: TGTGCCAGCAGTTACTCCAATTGGCCCTACAATGAGCAGTTCTTC. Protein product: CASSYSNWPYNEQFF.

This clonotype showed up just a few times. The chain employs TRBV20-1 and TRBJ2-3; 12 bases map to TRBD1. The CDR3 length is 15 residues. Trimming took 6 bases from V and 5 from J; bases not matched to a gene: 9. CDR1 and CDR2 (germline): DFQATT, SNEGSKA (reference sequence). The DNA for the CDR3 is TGCAGTGCCCGCCCGGGACAGGGGGCATTAGATACGCAGTATTTT. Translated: CSARPGQGALDTQYF.

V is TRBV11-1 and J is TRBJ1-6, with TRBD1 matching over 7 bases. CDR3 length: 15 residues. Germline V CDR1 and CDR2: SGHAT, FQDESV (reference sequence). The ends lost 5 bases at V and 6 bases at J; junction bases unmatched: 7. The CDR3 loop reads CASSLTGTANSPLHF. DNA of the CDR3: TGTGCCAGCAGCCTAACCGGGACAGCTAATTCACCCCTCCACTTT. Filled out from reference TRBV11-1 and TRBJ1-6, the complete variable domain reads EAEVAQSPRYKITEKSQAVAFWCDPISGHATLYWYRQILGQGPELLVQFQDESVVDDSQLPKDRFSAERLKGVDSTLKIQPAELGDSAMYLCASSLTGTANSPLHFGNGTRLTVT.

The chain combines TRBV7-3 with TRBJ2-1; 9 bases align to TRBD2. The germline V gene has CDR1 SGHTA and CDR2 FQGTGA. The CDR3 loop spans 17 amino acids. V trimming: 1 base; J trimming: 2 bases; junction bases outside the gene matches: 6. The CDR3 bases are TGTGCCAGCAGCTTAAGGGCGGCTAGCGGGGCCTACAATGAGCAGTTCTTC. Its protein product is CASSLRAASGAYNEQFF.

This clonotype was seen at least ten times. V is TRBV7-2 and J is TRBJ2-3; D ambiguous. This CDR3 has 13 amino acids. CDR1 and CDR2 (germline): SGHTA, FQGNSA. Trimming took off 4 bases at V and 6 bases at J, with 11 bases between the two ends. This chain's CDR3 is CASSSPFRDTQYF. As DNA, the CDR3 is TGTGCCAGCAGCTCTCCTTTCCGGGATACGCAGTATTTT.